This T cell receptor beta chain came from a study of post-analysis software for immune sequencing data. About the study: Relapsing-remitting, secondary progressive and progressive-relapsing multiple sclerosis courses were included. Study observations and caveats: When patients were compared with controls, roughly five TRBV segments were more frequent, TRBV5-6, TRBV5-1 and TRBV20-1 among them.

Germline CDR1 reads MDHEN; CDR2 reads SYDVKM. V trimming: 6 bases; J trimming: 3 bases; junction bases outside the gene matches: 10. The CDR3 has 17 residues. This clonotype was picked up many times. Antigen specificity is unknown. Unique molecular identifiers were present in the TCR beta cDNA libraries. The yield from roughly 1 to 10 million T cells was roughly 0.5 million cDNA molecules in total. One entry per CDR3 protein results from TCRdb running MiXCR on the PCR reads. The sample yields hundreds of thousands of distinct CDR3 sequences, 30% to 45% seen once. This chain joins TRBV28 and TRBJ2-1; 11 nucleotides agree with TRBD1. The specimen sequenced was blood. The sequence was obtained from a girl aged 10 to 17 with multiple sclerosis. CDR3 nucleotides: TGTGCCAGCAGAGCTCCGGACAGGGGGCTCCTCTACAATGAGCAGTTCTTC. Protein product: CASRAPDRGLLYNEQFF.